The entry that follows covers one TCR beta chain sequence. The protocol was immunoSEQ multiplex PCR, while the TCRdb copy is restricted to in-frame clones and leaves out a portion. The profile shows about 86,000 clones, around 93% of them singletons. CDR1 and CDR2 (germline): MNHNY, SVGAGI (reference sequence). The J segment lost 3 bases and the V segment lost 6 bases, leaving 3 bases of the junction unmatched. The CDR3 is 13 residues long. This sample was included in a study of T cell changes during pregnancy in multiple sclerosis. Material: peripheral blood, obtained in the first trimester of pregnancy. This chain joins TRBV6-6 and TRBJ1-2; TRBD1 matches 8 bases. This receptor was obtained from a female donor in good health, enrolled as a control in a pregnancy study. CDR3 protein: CASSQTGDYGYTF. CDR3 nucleotides: TGTGCCAGCAGCCAGACAGGGGACTATGGCTACACCTTC.